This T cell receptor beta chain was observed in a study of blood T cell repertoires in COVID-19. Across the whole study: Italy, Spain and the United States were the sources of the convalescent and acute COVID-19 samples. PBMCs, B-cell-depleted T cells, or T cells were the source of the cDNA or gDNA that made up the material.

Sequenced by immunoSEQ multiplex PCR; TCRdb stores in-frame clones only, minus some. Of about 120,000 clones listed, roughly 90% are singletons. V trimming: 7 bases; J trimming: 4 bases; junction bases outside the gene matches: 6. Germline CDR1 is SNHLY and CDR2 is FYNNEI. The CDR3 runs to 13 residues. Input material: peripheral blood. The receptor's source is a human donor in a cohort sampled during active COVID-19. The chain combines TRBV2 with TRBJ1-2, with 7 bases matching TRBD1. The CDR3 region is CASTTDRPYGYTF. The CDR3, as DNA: TGTGCCAGCACCACGGACAGGCCCTATGGCTACACCTTC.